This passage covers 19 T cell receptor beta chains from one sample sequenced in a study of blood T cell repertoires in COVID-19. Clones were read by immunoSEQ multiplex PCR, and TCRdb kept only the in-frame ones, dropping some. The repertoire has roughly 250,000 clones, 75% to 90% of them found once; the top ten carry 1.5% to 2%. Sequencing was carried out using PBMCs or T cells enriched from blood (not recorded which). All receptors derive from a woman aged 45-59 years who had recovered from COVID-19.

The chain combines TRBV28 with TRBJ2-3, with a possible D match to TRBD1 (5 bases). The germline CDR1 and CDR2 sequences are MDHEN and SYDVKM. With 2 bases removed from V and 6 bases from J, the gap between germline ends came to 12 bases. CDR3 size: 14 residues. The CDR3 protein is CASSLRGEIDTQYF. The CDR3, as DNA: TGTGCCAGCAGTTTAAGGGGTGAGATTGATACGCAGTATTTT.

V usage is TRBV12-3 or TRBV12-4 and J usage is TRBJ2-3; D gene uncertain. The V gene lost 5 bases and the J gene lost 0 bases, with 6 bases spanning the gap. This CDR3 contains 13 residues. DNA of the CDR3: TGTGCCAGCAGTCGCGGTAGCACAGATACGCAGTATTTT. This translates into CASSRGSTDTQYF.

This clone was recorded a few times. The chain's CDR3 is CASSPGDSYNEQFF. The CDR3 nucleotides are TGTGCCAGCAGCCCGGGGGACAGTTACAATGAGCAGTTCTTC. V and J are TRBV6-5 and TRBJ2-1; tentative D call: TRBD1 (7 bases). This CDR3 is 14 amino acids long. CDR1 and CDR2 (germline): MNHEY, SVGAGI. Trimming took off 6 bases at V and 4 bases at J, with 13 bases between the two ends.

The rearrangement links TRBV9 to TRBJ2-1; a possible D gene is TRBD1 (5 bases). Germline loops: CDR1 SGDLS, CDR2 YYNGEE. The CDR3 contains 14 residues. V was cut by 4 bases and J by 5 bases, with 13 bases left in between. The CDR3 bases are TGTGCCAGCAGCATACAGGACCGAAACAATGAGCAGTTCTTC. This gives the protein CASSIQDRNNEQFF.

The V gene is TRBV7-3, the J gene TRBJ1-1; D is ambiguous. The CDR3 has 14 amino acids. Germline V CDR1 and CDR2: SGHTA, FQGTGA. Trimming stripped 1 base from V and 4 bases from J, with 10 bases between. CDR3 nucleotide sequence: TGTGCCAGCAGCTTAAATTCCGCGTCCACTGAAGCTTTCTTT. Its translation: CASSLNSASTEAFF.

The genes are TRBV5-5 and TRBJ2-2, with D tentatively TRBD2 (6 bases). Trimming pared 3 bases from V and 1 base from J, leaving 13 bases between. This CDR3 comprises 16 residues. Germline V gene lookup returns CDR1 SGHKS and CDR2 YYEKEE (reference sequence). The CDR3, as DNA: TGTGCCAGCAGCTCAAGCGGGCTACTGAACACCGGGGAGCTGTTTTTT. As protein: CASSSSGLLNTGELFF. The complete variable domain, with remaining parts taken from reference TRBV5-5 and TRBJ2-2, reads DAGVTQSPTHLIKTRGQQVTLRCSPISGHKSVSWYQQVLGQGPQFIFQYYEKEERGRGNFPDRFSARQFPNYSSELNVNALLLGDSALYLCASSSSGLLNTGELFFGEGSRLTVL.

This clone was seen more than once but under ten times. This chain uses TRBV7-9 with TRBJ1-2; TRBD1 aligns across 7 bases. Per the germline V gene, CDR1 is SEHNR and CDR2 is FQNEAQ (reference sequence). V lost 5 bases, J lost 4 bases, and 10 bases stayed unmatched. The CDR3 contains 15 residues. CDR3 region: CASSPPTGHGYGYTF. The CDR3 coding sequence is TGTGCCAGCAGCCCCCCGACAGGGCATGGCTATGGCTACACCTTC.

The chain has TRBV7-9 and TRBJ2-1, with a weak D call TRBD1 (5 bases). Germline values: CDR1 SEHNR, CDR2 FQNEAQ (reference sequence). Trimming cost V 3 bases and J 8 bases, with 11 bases left between them. CDR3 length: 13 amino acids. The CDR3: CASSFTLGDEQFF. For the CDR3, the DNA is TGTGCCAGCAGCTTTACCCTAGGGGATGAGCAGTTCTTC.

This rearrangement joins TRBV19 to TRBJ1-1, with 7 positions matching TRBD1. V dropped 6 bases and J dropped 4; count of bases not matched to a gene: 5. The germline gives CDR1 LNHDA, CDR2 SQIVND (reference sequence). The CDR3 covers 13 residues. The CDR3 sequence: CASRRQGFTEAFF. The CDR3 DNA reads as TGTGCCAGTAGACGACAGGGTTTCACTGAAGCTTTCTTT. The full variable domain, with the rest looked up from reference TRBV19 and TRBJ1-1, is DGGITQSPKYLFRKEGQNVTLSCEQNLNHDAMYWYRQDPGQGLRLIYYSQIVNDFQKGDIAEGYSVSREKKESFPLTVTSAQKNPTAFYLCASRRQGFTEAFFGQGTRLTVV.

The rearrangement links TRBV20-1 to TRBJ1-1; D not resolved. The CDR3 extends over 13 amino acids. CDR1 DFQATT and CDR2 SNEGSKA come from the germline V gene (reference sequence). The V end was cut by 3 bases, the J end by 0 bases, with 8 bases between. The CDR3 reads CSASGGLNTEAFF. CDR3 nucleotides: TGCAGTGCTAGTGGCGGCCTGAACACTGAAGCTTTCTTT.

This clone was seen a single time. This chain joins TRBV5-1 and TRBJ2-7, with 8 bases that match TRBD2. J lost 4 bases, V lost 2 bases, and 2 bases had no gene match. This CDR3 is built from 13 residues. Per germline, CDR1 SGHRS and CDR2 YFSETQ. The CDR3 DNA reads TGCGCCAGCAGCTTAGCTAGCGGGTACGAGCAGTACTTC. Residues: CASSLASGYEQYF.

The chain joins TRBV10-3 to TRBJ1-2; D call uncertain. The V end was cut by 7 bases, the J end by 6 bases, with 12 bases between. Germline CDR1 and CDR2: ENHRY and SYGVKD. The CDR3 has 12 amino acids. For the CDR3, the DNA is TGTGCCATCACGGGTGGTCGGGATGGCTACACCTTC. It specifies CAITGGRDGYTF.

The rearrangement joins TRBV7-3 to TRBJ1-1; 9 bases are shared with TRBD1. Germline loops: CDR1 SGHTA, CDR2 FQGTGA. V shed 5 bases, J shed 1 base, and the junction held 2 bases outside the gene matches. The CDR3 is made up of 14 amino acids. CDR3 nucleotide sequence: TGTGCCAGCAGCGAACAGGGGGCGAACACTGAAGCTTTCTTT. Translation gives CASSEQGANTEAFF.

V is TRBV27 and J is TRBJ1-4; 7 nucleotides line up with TRBD1. The CDR3 is made up of 14 amino acids. Germline CDR1 MNHEY, CDR2 SMNVEV (reference sequence). J lost 4 bases, V lost 6 bases, and 5 bases had no gene match. The CDR3 coding sequence is TGTGCCAGCAGCCCCCGGGACAGTAATGAAAAACTGTTTTTT. Translated: CASSPRDSNEKLFF.

This chain links TRBV2 with TRBJ2-4; 7 nucleotides align to TRBD2. Germline lookup yields CDR1 SNHLY and CDR2 FYNNEI. Losses at the gene ends were 8 bases for V and 0 bases for J; bases not matched to a gene: 10. This CDR3 spans 16 amino acids. The CDR3 is CASGGERTLAKNIQYF. The CDR3 nucleotides are TGTGCCAGCGGGGGGGAACGGACCTTAGCCAAAAACATTCAGTACTTC.

The genes are TRBV28 and TRBJ2-3; D is possibly TRBD2 (5 bases). Trimming pared 9 bases from V and 3 bases from J, leaving 16 bases between. CDR3 length: 14 residues. Germline V gene lookup returns CDR1 MDHEN and CDR2 SYDVKM. The CDR3 nucleotides are TGTGCCAGTGAGACCTCTAGGGAGACAGATACGCAGTATTTT. Translation gives CASETSRETDTQYF.

CDR3 bases: TGTGCCAGCAGCTCGCGGACTAGCGGCTCCTACAATGAGCAGTTCTTC. As protein: CASSSRTSGSYNEQFF. This chain uses TRBV11-2 with TRBJ2-1, with 10 bases that match TRBD2. The trim removed 4 bases at V and 0 bases at J, leaving 3 bases unmatched. The CDR3 spans 16 residues. Germline V gene lookup returns CDR1 SGHAT and CDR2 FQNNGV.

This clone was detected a few times. The J gene is TRBJ2-3, the V gene TRBV28; D is possibly TRBD2 (5 bases). Trimming took 7 bases from V and 5 from J, leaving 22 bases between them. Per germline, CDR1 MDHEN and CDR2 SYDVKM. CDR3 length equals 16 residues. CDR3 nucleotide sequence: TGTGCCAGCACTACTTCGGGGAACCTTTTTGGAGATACGCAGTATTTT. This codes for CASTTSGNLFGDTQYF.

A remark on this clone: Compared with germline, one end of the junction differs, possibly owing to a read error. The genes are TRBV7-9 and TRBJ2-1, with D perhaps TRBD1 (6 bases). Germline loops: CDR1 SEHNR, CDR2 FQNEAQ (reference sequence). The CDR3 spans 12 residues. The CDR3 reads CASSSDEGVMIF. CDR3 bases: TGTGCCAGCAGTTCAGACGAGGGGGTCATGATCTTC.